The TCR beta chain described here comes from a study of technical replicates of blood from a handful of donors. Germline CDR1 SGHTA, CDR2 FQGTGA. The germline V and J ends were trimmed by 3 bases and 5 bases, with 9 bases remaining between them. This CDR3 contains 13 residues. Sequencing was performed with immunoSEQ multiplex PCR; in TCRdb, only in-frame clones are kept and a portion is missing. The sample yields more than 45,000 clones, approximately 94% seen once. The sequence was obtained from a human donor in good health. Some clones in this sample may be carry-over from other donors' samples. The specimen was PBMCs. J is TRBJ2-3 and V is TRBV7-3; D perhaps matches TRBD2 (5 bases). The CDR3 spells CASSFARGDTQYF. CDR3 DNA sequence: TGTGCCAGCAGCTTCGCTCGGGGAGATACGCAGTATTTT.